The 22 T cell receptor beta chains listed next were all sequenced from one sample in a study of shared clonotypes between healthy human individuals. Assay: immunoSEQ multiplex PCR; the TCRdb copy retains only in-frame clones and omits some. The repertoire holds about half a million clones, with about 85% as singletons. Sequences were obtained from PBMCs. These receptor sequences come from a woman aged 40-49 years in good health. Some clones in this sample may be carry-over from other donors' samples.

The table lists this clone with a count of one. The rearrangement uses TRBV7-6 and TRBJ2-3; 7 nucleotides agree with TRBD1. J lost 5 bases, V lost 5 bases, and 19 bases had no gene match. Germline CDR1 is SGHVS and CDR2 is FNYEAQ. This CDR3 has 18 residues. The CDR3 is CASSKYGSGTAKGDTQYF. The DNA of the CDR3 is TGTGCCAGCAGCAAATATGGTTCCGGGACAGCTAAGGGAGATACGCAGTATTTT.

A remark on this clone: Other DNA sequences of this sample code for an identical CDR3. The chain uses TRBV29-1 and TRBJ2-7; 9 positions match TRBD1. The trim removed 6 bases at V and 5 bases at J, leaving 11 bases unmatched. The germline V gene encodes CDR1 SQVTM and CDR2 ANQGSEA. The CDR3 length is 14 residues. DNA for the CDR3: TGCAGCGTCCAAATACCGGGACAGGGCCACGAGCAGTACTTC. It translates to CSVQIPGQGHEQYF.

The CDR3, as DNA: TGTGCCAGCAGTTCGGAAGCCACCGGGGAGCTGTTTTTT. It is translated as CASSSEATGELFF. This chain connects TRBV28 to TRBJ2-2; D is undetermined. The CDR3 is made up of 13 amino acids. The ends were cut back, 4 bases at V and 4 bases at J, with 7 bases in the middle. CDR1 MDHEN and CDR2 SYDVKM come from the germline V gene.

CDR3 DNA: TGTGCCTGGAGTCCGGCCGGCTACGAGCAGTACTTC. Its protein product is CAWSPAGYEQYF. The chain couples TRBV30 to TRBJ2-7; no reliable D call. The ends were cut back, 2 bases at V and 3 bases at J, with 8 bases in the middle. Germline lookup yields CDR1 GTSNPN and CDR2 SVGIG (reference sequence). The CDR3 contains 12 residues.

Concerning this clone: At the DNA level, this CDR3 is encoded by other sequences in the same sample as well. CDR3 sequence reads: CASSIGTANYGYTF. The CDR3 region has the DNA TGTGCCAGTAGTATCGGGACAGCTAACTATGGCTACACCTTC. This sequence joins TRBV19 and TRBJ1-2, with 7 bases fitting TRBD1. The CDR3 consists of 14 residues. J lost 0 bases, V lost 3 bases, and 1 base had no gene match. Germline V gives CDR1 LNHDA, CDR2 SQIVND (reference sequence).

V is TRBV18 and J is TRBJ2-3; 11 nucleotides match TRBD2. The CDR3 runs 18 residues. V dropped 1 base and J dropped 4; count of bases not matched to a gene: 10. CDR1 and CDR2 (germline): KGHSH, LQKENI. CDR3 sequence (DNA): TGTGCCAGCTCACCACAGGCTACTAGCGGGAGTAGCGCAGATACGCAGTATTTT. Amino acids: CASSPQATSGSSADTQYF.

This clone was seen a few times. The rearrangement joins TRBV6-1 to TRBJ2-7; 8 positions match TRBD2. Trimming removed 6 bases from V and 0 bases from J; junction bases left unmatched: 7. Germline CDR1 reads MNHNS; CDR2 reads SASEGT. The CDR3 totals 15 residues. Here the CDR3 DNA reads TGTGCCAGCAGAGAAAGCGGGAGAGTCTCCTACGAGCAGTACTTC. Its translation: CASRESGRVSYEQYF.

The V call is TRBV5-6, the J call TRBJ2-5; tentatively, D is TRBD1 or TRBD2 (6 bases each). This CDR3 has 14 residues. In germline, CDR1 is SGHDT, CDR2 YYEEEE. Trimming pared 4 bases from V and 2 bases from J, leaving 12 bases between. The CDR3 here is CASSNTGRQETQYF. For the CDR3, the DNA is TGTGCCAGCAGCAACACAGGGAGGCAAGAGACCCAGTACTTC.

V is TRBV5-1 and J is TRBJ2-7, with 8 positions matching TRBD2. CDR3 length: 15 residues. Germline CDR1 SGHRS, CDR2 YFSETQ. Unmatched junction bases numbered 12, after V lost 5 bases and J lost 5 bases. The CDR3 sequence is CASRLGTRLSHEQYF. The CDR3 region has the DNA TGCGCCAGCAGATTAGGGACTAGGTTATCCCACGAGCAGTACTTC.

This clone has a single count. The V and J genes are TRBV18 and TRBJ2-1, with 7 bases that match TRBD2. Trimming removed 0 bases from V and 4 bases from J; junction bases left unmatched: 6. The CDR3 has 16 amino acids. The germline V gene has CDR1 KGHSH and CDR2 LQKENI. CDR3 amino acids: CASSPPGRLAYNEQFF. CDR3 nucleotides: TGTGCCAGCTCACCACCTGGCCGACTAGCATACAATGAGCAGTTCTTC.

The CDR3 region has the DNA TGTGCCAGCAGTGAGTACGAGCAGTACTTC. This codes for CASSEYEQYF. V is TRBV2 and J is TRBJ2-7; D gene uncertain. Looked up from germline, CDR1 is SNHLY and CDR2 is FYNNEI. V was pared by 3 bases and J by 4 bases, with 1 base between. The CDR3 consists of 10 residues.

At least ten counts were recorded for this clone. The V gene is TRBV6-1, the J gene TRBJ2-1, with D maybe TRBD1 (6 bases). V lost 3 bases and J 4 bases, leaving 13 bases between the germline ends. CDR1 is MNHNS, CDR2 SASEGT, per germline. This CDR3 is 15 amino acids long. CDR3 coding DNA: TGTGCCAGCAGTGACCCTCCGGGACAATACAATGAGCAGTTCTTC. This sequence encodes CASSDPPGQYNEQFF.

The genes are TRBV28 and TRBJ2-7; D remains ambiguous. From germline, CDR1 is MDHEN and CDR2 SYDVKM. This CDR3 contains 11 residues. The ends were cut back, 6 bases at V and 7 bases at J, with 10 bases in the middle. The CDR3 is CASRSLWEQYF. DNA of the CDR3: TGTGCCAGCAGGTCCCTCTGGGAGCAGTACTTC.

This chain uses TRBV11-2 with TRBJ1-1, with a weak D call TRBD1 (5 bases). V was pared by 0 bases and J by 5 bases, with 13 bases between. Germline values: CDR1 SGHAT, CDR2 FQNNGV. This CDR3 spans 15 amino acids. CDR3 sequence reads: CASSLDLGGVTEAFF. CDR3 bases: TGTGCCAGCAGCTTAGATCTTGGGGGGGTAACTGAAGCTTTCTTT. The variable domain in full, completed from reference TRBV11-2 and TRBJ1-1, reads EAGVAQSPRYKIIEKRQSVAFWCNPISGHATLYWYQQILGQGPKLLIQFQNNGVVDDSQLPKDRFSAERLKGVDSTLKIQPAKLEDSAVYLCASSLDLGGVTEAFFGQGTRLTVV.

The chain employs TRBV6-1 and TRBJ2-5, with TRBD2 matching over 10 bases. Losses at the gene ends were 2 bases for V and 6 bases for J; bases not matched to a gene: 9. The CDR3 has 16 residues. The germline V gene has CDR1 MNHNS and CDR2 SASEGT. CDR3 in amino acids: CASSELAGTSVQTQYF. The CDR3 DNA reads TGTGCCAGCAGTGAATTGGCCGGGACTAGCGTACAGACCCAGTACTTC.

This clone turned up a few times. The chain recombines TRBV6-6 with TRBJ1-4; D remains ambiguous. Germline CDR1 is MNHNY and CDR2 is SVGAGI (reference sequence). The CDR3 is made up of 15 amino acids. V was clipped by 7 bases and J by 8 bases, with 20 bases between them. The CDR3 bases are TGTGCCAGCACCACTCGAGGGTCGGGAAGAGAAAAACTGTTTTTT. Translation gives CASTTRGSGREKLFF.

Regarding this clone: Other DNA sequences in this specimen translate into the identical CDR3. The CDR3 loop is CASSPYSNQPQHF. The CDR3, as DNA: TGTGCCAGCTCACCGTATAGCAATCAGCCCCAGCATTTT. This rearrangement joins TRBV18 to TRBJ1-5; D uncertain. CDR3 length equals 13 residues. Deletions cut 3 bases from V and 0 bases from J, with 3 bases between. Looked up from germline, CDR1 is KGHSH and CDR2 is LQKENI.

The rearrangement links TRBV5-1 to TRBJ2-7; 10 bases agree with TRBD2. CDR3 length: 16 residues. Trimming took 1 base from V and 4 from J; bases not matched to a gene: 8. Germline loops: CDR1 SGHRS, CDR2 YFSETQ. The CDR3 sequence: CASSLTASGSGYEQYF. The CDR3 region has the DNA TGCGCCAGCAGCTTGACGGCTAGCGGGAGTGGGTACGAGCAGTACTTC.

The chain is built from TRBV19 and TRBJ2-7; 8 bases line up with TRBD2. The germline gives CDR1 LNHDA, CDR2 SQIVND (reference sequence). The junction had 6 bases not matched to a gene; V was cut back by 5 bases and J by 3 bases. The CDR3 extends over 14 amino acids. CDR3 DNA sequence: TGTGCCAGTAGTCCTGTTGCGGGAGGCTACGAGCAGTACTTC. Protein: CASSPVAGGYEQYF. Full variable domain (outside the CDR3, taken from reference TRBV19 and TRBJ2-7): DGGITQSPKYLFRKEGQNVTLSCEQNLNHDAMYWYRQDPGQGLRLIYYSQIVNDFQKGDIAEGYSVSREKKESFPLTVTSAQKNPTAFYLCASSPVAGGYEQYFGPGTRLTVT.

The chain carries TRBV7-3 and TRBJ2-1; 9 bases line up with TRBD1. In germline, CDR1 is SGHTA, CDR2 FQGTGA. Trimming at V came to 5 bases and at J to 9 bases, leaving 5 bases not matched to a gene. The CDR3 has 13 residues. DNA of the CDR3: TGTGCCAGCAGCGTACAGGGGGCGGCTGAGCAGTTCTTC. Translated, it gives CASSVQGAAEQFF.

V usage is TRBV6-5 and J usage is TRBJ2-1, with D unclear. From germline, CDR1 is MNHEY and CDR2 SVGAGI. V lost 5 bases and J 7 bases, leaving 12 bases between the germline ends. This CDR3 has 13 residues. CDR3 protein: CASSRSIRNEQFF. DNA of the CDR3: TGTGCCAGCAGTCGGAGTATCCGTAATGAGCAGTTCTTC.

This clone was detected once. J is TRBJ2-7 and V is TRBV9; D possibly corresponds to TRBD1 (6 bases). Germline V gene sequence: CDR1 SGDLS, CDR2 YYNGEE. CDR3 size: 14 residues. Trimming removed 3 bases at V and 4 bases at J, with 14 bases between. The CDR3 is CASSEGVSLYEQYF. In nucleotides, the CDR3 is TGTGCCAGCAGCGAGGGGGTGTCGCTGTACGAGCAGTACTTC.